The next 14 T cell receptor beta chains were all read from a single sample in a study of T cell responses to AZD1222 COVID-19 vaccine (TCRdb year 2021). The time point label, as the study defines it: baseline before first vaccination. The library was built by means of the immunoSEQ multiplex PCR assay. TCRdb took over this immuneACCESS table, retaining in-frame rearrangements with V and J assigned. Such tables are incomplete; in checked studies, under half of the missing clones stem from an unresolved V gene, and the remainder is unexplained. A total of about 99,000 clones appear in this sample, 70% to 90% of them only once. The ten top clones hold around 3.1% of the sample. This specimen consisted of peripheral blood, obtained on day 0 of AZD1222 vaccination. The origin of the receptors is an adult in good health.

This chain uses TRBV14 with TRBJ1-2, with D hard to call. The V gene lost 1 base and the J gene lost 7 bases, with 13 bases spanning the gap. There are 14 residues in the CDR3. From germline, CDR1 is SGHDN and CDR2 FVKESK. In DNA, the CDR3 is TGTGCCAGCAGCCAAGTCACGGGTCTGTCTGGCTACACCTTC. It is translated as CASSQVTGLSGYTF.

This clone was observed a single time. The chain is built from TRBV3-1 (or the pseudogene TRBV3-2) and TRBJ1-1; D remains unclear. Trimming shortened V by 2 bases and J by 3 bases, and 10 bases separated the two germline ends. The germline gives CDR1 LGHDT, CDR2 YNNKEL (reference sequence). The CDR3 contains 14 residues. In DNA, the CDR3 is TGTGCCAGCAGCCAATCAAGGCCTTACACTGAAGCTTTCTTT. It codes for CASSQSRPYTEAFF.

This clone was observed a single time. The rearrangement uses TRBV4-2 and TRBJ2-7, with 8 bases matching TRBD2. The CDR3 extends over 19 amino acids. The V and J ends lost 0 bases and 0 bases, in that order; junction bases with no gene match: 13. From germline, CDR1 is LGHNA and CDR2 YNFKEQ. The CDR3 here is CASSQDCGSGKGHSYEQYV. CDR3 nucleotides: TGTGCCAGCAGCCAAGATTGCGGTAGCGGGAAAGGGCACTCCTACGAGCAGTACGTC.

The table lists this clone with a few counts. The rearrangement links TRBV7-6 to TRBJ1-1, with unresolved D. The CDR3 spans 14 residues. V was cut by 5 bases and J by 3 bases, with 13 bases left in between. Germline CDR1 SGHVS, CDR2 FNYEAQ. In DNA, the CDR3 is TGTGCCAGCAGCCATAGAGGGATAGACACTGAAGCTTTCTTT. It specifies CASSHRGIDTEAFF.

CDR3 nucleotide sequence: TGTGCCAGCAGCCGGGGGCTGAATTCACCCCTCCACTTT. Translated, it gives CASSRGLNSPLHF. J is TRBJ1-6 and V is TRBV5-6; D is possibly TRBD1 (6 bases). Germline V gene sequence: CDR1 SGHDT, CDR2 YYEEEE. The CDR3 has 13 residues. The V gene lost 4 bases and the J gene lost 7 bases, with 9 bases spanning the gap.

The J gene is TRBJ2-1, the V gene TRBV5-1; 10 nucleotides agree with TRBD2. V trimming: 5 bases; J trimming: 7 bases; junction bases outside the gene matches: 9. The germline CDR1 and CDR2 sequences are SGHRS and YFSETQ. The CDR3 length is 15 residues. The CDR3 DNA reads TGCGCCAGCAGTTTAGGGACTAGCGACAAGAATGAGCAGTTCTTC. Amino acid sequence: CASSLGTSDKNEQFF. The whole variable domain, filled in from reference TRBV5-1 and TRBJ2-1, reads KAGVTQTPRYLIKTRGQQVTLSCSPISGHRSVSWYQQTPGQGLQFLFEYFSETQRNKGNFPGRFSGRQFSNSRSEMNVSTLELGDSALYLCASSLGTSDKNEQFFGPGTRLTVL.

The chain uses TRBV6-2 or TRBV6-3 and TRBJ2-5, with 8 bases aligning to TRBD2. There are 15 residues in the CDR3. The germline CDR1 and CDR2 sequences are MNHEY and SVGEGT. V lost 2 bases, J lost 2 bases, and 4 bases stayed unmatched. In DNA form, the CDR3 reads TGTGCCAGCAGTTACGGACGGGAGGGGCAAGAGACCCAGTACTTC. Translation gives CASSYGREGQETQYF.

This clone was detected a few times. The rearrangement joins TRBV5-4 to TRBJ1-1, with a possible D match to TRBD1 (5 bases). Trimming pared 4 bases from V and 0 bases from J, leaving 13 bases between. The CDR3 consists of 15 residues. CDR1 is SGHNT, CDR2 YYREEE, per germline (reference sequence). The CDR3 here is CASSRGDRMNTEAFF. DNA for the CDR3: TGTGCCAGCAGCCGGGGGGACCGGATGAACACTGAAGCTTTCTTT.

The chain is built from TRBV27 and TRBJ1-5; D might be TRBD1 (5 bases). With 5 bases removed from V and 1 base from J, the gap between germline ends came to 15 bases. CDR3 length equals 16 residues. Germline lookup yields CDR1 MNHEY and CDR2 SMNVEV (reference sequence). The CDR3 loop reads CASSPGRQPSNQPQHF. Written as DNA, the CDR3 is TGTGCCAGCAGTCCGGGACGCCAGCCGAGCAATCAGCCCCAGCATTTT.

This clone was observed a handful of times. The rearrangement links TRBV6-4 to TRBJ1-3; D call uncertain. V was clipped by 0 bases and J by 2 bases, with 2 bases between them. From germline, CDR1 is MRHNA and CDR2 SNTAGT. CDR3 size: 13 residues. The CDR3 nucleotides are TGTGCCAGCAGTGACTCACCTGGAAACACCATATATTTT. This gives the protein CASSDSPGNTIYF.

A few counts support this clone. The chain couples TRBV6-1 to TRBJ2-7; no definite D call. Germline assignment: CDR1 MNHNS and CDR2 SASEGT. V was shortened by 1 base and J by 5 bases, with 12 bases between the two germline ends. This CDR3 is 14 amino acids long. CDR3 sequence reads: CASSEEPRSDEQYF. The DNA for the CDR3 is TGTGCCAGCAGTGAAGAACCTAGATCGGACGAGCAGTACTTC.

The gene calls are TRBV9 and TRBJ2-3; D possibly uses TRBD1 or TRBD2 (6 bases each). Trimming cost V 6 bases and J 0 bases, with 11 bases left between them. This CDR3 region has 14 residues. Germline lookup yields CDR1 SGDLS and CDR2 YYNGEE. For the CDR3, the DNA is TGTGCCAGCATAGGGGGGATAAGCACAGATACGCAGTATTTT. It translates to CASIGGISTDTQYF.

The rearrangement joins TRBV6-4 to TRBJ2-3; 9 nucleotides agree with TRBD2. CDR1 and CDR2 (germline): MRHNA, SNTAGT. The CDR3 runs 14 residues. V lost 6 bases to trimming and J lost 1 base; unmatched junction nucleotides: 2. The CDR3 DNA sequence: TGTGCCAGCAGCCGACTAGCGGGCACAGATACGCAGTATTTT. Its protein product is CASSRLAGTDTQYF.

The J gene is TRBJ1-5, the V gene TRBV12-5, with a weak D call TRBD1 (5 bases). V was clipped by 2 bases and J by 5 bases, with 13 bases between them. Germline CDR1 LGHNT, CDR2 FRNRAP. This CDR3 has 15 amino acids. The CDR3 region is CASGLSAQVHQPQHF. DNA of the CDR3: TGTGCTAGTGGTTTGTCAGCACAGGTTCATCAGCCCCAGCATTTT. Drawing the rest from reference TRBV12-5 and TRBJ1-5, the complete variable domain is DARVTQTPRHKVTEMGQEVTMRCQPILGHNTVFWYRQTMMQGLELLAYFRNRAPLDDSGMPKDRFSAEMPDATLATLKIQPSEPRDSAVYFCASGLSAQVHQPQHFGDGTRLSIL.